This TCR beta chain came from a study of pediatric ulcerative colitis. Measured with immunoSEQ multiplex PCR; TCRdb has only the in-frame clones, and not every one. In the table there are 32,000 or so clones, roughly 78% of which are singletons. V was shortened by 5 bases and J by 8 bases, with 7 bases between the two germline ends. The V gene's germline CDR1 is SGHTA and CDR2 FQGNSA. This CDR3 is 11 amino acids long. A single count supports this clone. The clonotype was recovered from a boy between 5 and 17 years old with severe ulcerative colitis. The J gene is TRBJ2-1, the V gene TRBV7-2; D not certain. The specimen was blood. The CDR3 bases are TGTGCCAGCAGCCAAGCCTATGAGCAGTTCTTC. Translated: CASSQAYEQFF.